Listed below are T cell receptor beta chains from one sample, sequenced in a study of response to subunit inactivated influenza vaccine. TCRdb re-called the RT-PCR reads through MiXCR, storing one row per CDR3 protein. This sample has 700,000 to 800,000 distinct CDR3 sequences; approximately 17% occur once, and the top ten carry under 13%. Here the sequenced sample was PBMCs from blood, taken roughly 5 days after vaccination. The receptors derive from a man aged 50 or older who received an inactivated influenza vaccine. Each CDR3 is given with its conserved first and last residue. D genes are given only for firm matches. Part of the rows lack a size; the others show once, few, many or a class for expanded clones.

v_call	d_call	clone_size	j_call	cdr3_nt	cdr3_aa
TRBV4-3	TRBD2	few	TRBJ2-3	TGCGCCAGCAGCCAAGACATGCTAGCGGGGGGGCGGGTTACAGATACGCAGTATTTT	CASSQDMLAGGRVTDTQYF
TRBV7-2	.	few	TRBJ1-4	TGTGCCAGCAGCTTAGCAGGGATAGCAACTAATGAAAAACTGTTTTTT	CASSLAGIATNEKLFF
TRBV11-1	TRBD1	once	TRBJ2-6	TGTGCCAGCAGCGTCTACAGGGGCCCCAGCTCTGGGGCCAACGTCCTGACTTTC	CASSVYRGPSSGANVLTF
TRBV4-3	TRBD2	.	TRBJ2-1	TGCGCCAGCAGCCGGAGACTAGCGGGGGGTAAGAATGAGCAGTTCTTC	CASSRRLAGGKNEQFF
TRBV7-6	TRBD1	.	TRBJ2-1	TGTGCCAGCAGCGAAAGGACAGGGGGCATCTACAATGAGCAGTTCTTC	CASSERTGGIYNEQFF
TRBV5-1	TRBD1	.	TRBJ1-3	TGCGCCAGCAGCTTGCAGGGGGCAACTGGAAACACCATATATTTT	CASSLQGATGNTIYF
TRBV24-1	.	few	TRBJ2-5	TGTGCCACCAGTAGTGGGGGTGGGAACCAAGAGACCCAGTACTTC	CATSSGGGNQETQYF
TRBV7-9	TRBD2	few	TRBJ2-5	TGTGCCAGCAGCCCACGGGTGGCTAGCGGGGGGACCCAGTACTTC	CASSPRVASGGTQYF
TRBV29-1	.	few	TRBJ2-2	TGCAGCGTGGGGTCACGGCGGGACACCGGGGAGCTGTTTTTT	CSVGSRRDTGELFF
TRBV5-1	.	few	TRBJ2-7	TGCGCCAGCAGCTTGGCCTCAGCGGGTTGGTCCTACGAGCAGTACTTC	CASSLASAGWSYEQYF
TRBV5-1	.	.	TRBJ1-2	TGCGCCAGCAGCGTAGACAGGATTAACTATGGCTACACCTTC	CASSVDRINYGYTF
TRBV6-5	TRBD1	few	TRBJ1-5	TGTGCCAGCAGTTACGACAGGGGTCAGCCCCAGCATTTT	CASSYDRGQPQHF
TRBV28	TRBD2	few	TRBJ2-5	TGTGCCAGCAGGCTCAACCCGGGACTAGAAGAGACCCAGTACTTC	CASRLNPGLEETQYF
TRBV7-9	.	.	TRBJ2-1	TGTGCCAGCAGCGCAGCGGCACCGAGCTCCTACAATGAGCAGTTCTTC	CASSAAAPSSYNEQFF
TRBV30	TRBD1	.	TRBJ2-7	TGTGCCTGGACCAAAACGGACAGGGGGATTGAGCAGTACTTC	CAWTKTDRGIEQYF
TRBV6-2/TRBV6-3	.	few	TRBJ1-4	TGTGCCAGCAGTTACTCGCGAGGGTTTAATGAAAAACTGTTTTTT	CASSYSRGFNEKLFF
TRBV28	TRBD2	.	TRBJ2-3	TGTGCCAGCAGTATAACCGGGACTAGCGGATGGATGGATACGCAGTATTTT	CASSITGTSGWMDTQYF